The 15 T cell receptor beta chains reported below all come from one sample, sequenced in a study of OX40 agonist ivuxolimab in advanced cancers. The table came from immunoSEQ multiplex PCR; TCRdb's copy has only in-frame clones and leaves some out. The sample records over 65,000 clones, 70% to 85% being singletons. Material: CD4+ or CD8+ T cells sorted from blood, obtained in a trial of the OX40 agonist ivuxolimab. Source of these receptors: an adult with an advanced solid tumor such as melanoma, head and neck, liver or kidney cancer.

This chain joins TRBV2 and TRBJ1-2, with a possible D match to TRBD1 (5 bases). The germline V gene has CDR1 SNHLY and CDR2 FYNNEI. The V end lost 4 bases, the J end lost 2 bases, and 11 bases lay between the germline ends. This CDR3 region has 14 residues. The DNA for the CDR3 is TGTGCCAGCAGTGCCGCGACAGCGAACTATGGCTACACCTTC. It yields the protein CASSAATANYGYTF.

V is TRBV7-9 and J is TRBJ1-5; D is possibly TRBD1 (5 bases). CDR1 and CDR2 from the germline V gene are SEHNR and FQNEAQ (reference sequence). The CDR3 has 14 residues. Trimming removed 3 bases at V and 6 bases at J, with 12 bases between. The CDR3 sequence is CASSFAGLGQPQHF. The CDR3 bases are TGTGCCAGCAGCTTTGCAGGGTTAGGTCAGCCCCAGCATTTT.

The sample holds a few counts of this clone. This chain connects TRBV2 to TRBJ1-5, with D hard to call. This CDR3 spans 13 amino acids. The V end lost 6 bases, the J end lost 5 bases, and 11 bases lay between the germline ends. CDR1 is SNHLY and CDR2 is FYNNEI in the germline V gene. The CDR3 DNA reads as TGTGCCAGCAGCCAGAGACTGGATCAGCCCCAGCATTTT. It translates to CASSQRLDQPQHF. The whole variable domain, remainder taken from reference TRBV2 and TRBJ1-5, is EPEVTQTPSHQVTQMGQEVILRCVPISNHLYFYWYRQILGQKVEFLVSFYNNEISEKSEIFDDQFSVERPDGSNFTLKIRSTKLEDSAMYFCASSQRLDQPQHFGDGTRLSIL.

The V and J genes are TRBV6-5 and TRBJ2-5; 7 nucleotides match TRBD1. Germline values: CDR1 MNHEY, CDR2 SVGAGI. Unmatched junction bases numbered 10, after V lost 0 bases and J lost 9 bases. The CDR3 loop spans 15 amino acids. The CDR3 sequence is CASSYSTGPEGAQYF. Written as DNA, the CDR3 is TGTGCCAGCAGTTACTCGACAGGGCCCGAAGGGGCCCAGTACTTC.

The chain combines TRBV6-1 with TRBJ1-2; 7 bases are shared with TRBD1. This CDR3 has 14 residues. Germline V lookup: CDR1 MNHNS, CDR2 SASEGT. V lost 3 bases to trimming and J lost 3 bases; unmatched junction nucleotides: 4. The CDR3 spells CASSDLGTDYGYTF. Written as DNA, the CDR3 is TGTGCCAGCAGTGACCTAGGGACAGACTATGGCTACACCTTC.

This chain links TRBV19 with TRBJ1-5, with D unresolved. The CDR3 is 17 amino acids. V gave up 3 bases and J gave up 0 bases, with 15 bases separating them. Germline V gives CDR1 LNHDA, CDR2 SQIVND (reference sequence). CDR3 loop: CASSIQDTKYSNQPQHF. The DNA of the CDR3 is TGTGCCAGTAGTATCCAAGACACCAAGTATAGCAATCAGCCCCAGCATTTT.

The V gene is TRBV2, the J gene TRBJ1-4; 8 nucleotides agree with TRBD1. CDR1 and CDR2 (germline): SNHLY, FYNNEI. The V and J ends lost 5 bases and 6 bases, in that order; junction bases with no gene match: 5. The length of the CDR3 is 14 residues. The CDR3 region has the DNA TGTGCCAGCAGTCGGGACAGGCGGGATGAAAAACTGTTTTTT. Amino acid sequence: CASSRDRRDEKLFF.

V is TRBV4-3 and J is TRBJ1-4, with D perhaps TRBD1 (5 bases). Trimming shortened V by 0 bases and J by 7 bases, and 12 bases separated the two germline ends. This CDR3 region has 15 residues. Germline CDR1 LGHNA, CDR2 YSLEER. CDR3 loop: CASSQDAGGFEKLFF. In nucleotides, the CDR3 is TGCGCCAGCAGCCAAGATGCGGGGGGGTTTGAAAAACTGTTTTTT.

CDR3 in amino acids: CASSPPWRPATNEKLFF. CDR3 bases: TGTGCCAGCTCACCACCGTGGAGGCCAGCAACTAATGAAAAACTGTTTTTT. V is TRBV18 and J is TRBJ1-4; D remains ambiguous. CDR3 length: 17 residues. Germline lookup yields CDR1 KGHSH and CDR2 LQKENI. With 0 bases removed from V and 0 bases from J, the gap between germline ends came to 11 bases.

The V call is TRBV7-9, the J call TRBJ2-2, with D possibly TRBD2 on 5 matching bases. Germline CDR1 reads SEHNR; CDR2 reads FQNEAQ (reference sequence). The V end lost 4 bases, the J end lost 2 bases, and 11 bases lay between the germline ends. CDR3 length: 15 amino acids. The CDR3 sequence is CASSSGLSNTGELFF. CDR3 sequence (DNA): TGTGCCAGCAGCTCCGGACTTTCCAACACCGGGGAGCTGTTTTTT.

CDR3 nucleotides: TGTGCCAGCAGCTTGGGGGATAATGAAAAACTGTTTTTT. This encodes CASSLGDNEKLFF. This chain links TRBV5-4 with TRBJ1-4; no firm D call. V gave up 0 bases and J gave up 4 bases, with 4 bases separating them. The CDR3 has 13 residues. Germline V gene sequence: CDR1 SGHNT, CDR2 YYREEE (reference sequence).

The chain combines TRBV28 with TRBJ1-5; TRBD1 aligns across 10 bases. V dropped 1 base and J dropped 4; count of bases not matched to a gene: 1. The CDR3 contains 15 residues. Per the germline V gene, CDR1 is MDHEN and CDR2 is SYDVKM. CDR3: CASSLSGQGNQPQHF. The DNA of the CDR3 is TGTGCCAGCAGTTTATCGGGACAGGGGAATCAGCCCCAGCATTTT.

The chain recombines TRBV5-1 with TRBJ2-7; maybe TRBD1 (5 bases). Germline V CDR1 and CDR2: SGHRS, YFSETQ. The CDR3 length is 13 residues. V shed 5 bases and J shed 5 bases, with 14 bases lying between them. The CDR3 loop reads CASRPQGADEQYF. The DNA for the CDR3 is TGCGCCAGCAGGCCCCAGGGTGCGGACGAGCAGTACTTC.

J is TRBJ1-2 and V is TRBV28, with a weak D call TRBD1 (6 bases). This CDR3 contains 15 residues. CDR1 is MDHEN and CDR2 is SYDVKM in the germline V gene. Trimming shortened V by 7 bases and J by 7 bases, and 22 bases separated the two germline ends. CDR3 region: CASITTPHREGGYTF. DNA for the CDR3: TGTGCCAGCATCACCACCCCCCACAGGGAGGGTGGCTACACCTTC.

The chain is built from TRBV27 and TRBJ2-3; 12 bases map to TRBD2. Germline assignment: CDR1 MNHEY and CDR2 SMNVEV (reference sequence). The CDR3 runs 15 residues. The V and J ends lost 7 bases and 3 bases, in that order; junction bases with no gene match: 5. CDR3 DNA: TGTGCCAGCACTAGCGGGAGGGCCGGGACAGATACGCAGTATTTT. Protein: CASTSGRAGTDTQYF.